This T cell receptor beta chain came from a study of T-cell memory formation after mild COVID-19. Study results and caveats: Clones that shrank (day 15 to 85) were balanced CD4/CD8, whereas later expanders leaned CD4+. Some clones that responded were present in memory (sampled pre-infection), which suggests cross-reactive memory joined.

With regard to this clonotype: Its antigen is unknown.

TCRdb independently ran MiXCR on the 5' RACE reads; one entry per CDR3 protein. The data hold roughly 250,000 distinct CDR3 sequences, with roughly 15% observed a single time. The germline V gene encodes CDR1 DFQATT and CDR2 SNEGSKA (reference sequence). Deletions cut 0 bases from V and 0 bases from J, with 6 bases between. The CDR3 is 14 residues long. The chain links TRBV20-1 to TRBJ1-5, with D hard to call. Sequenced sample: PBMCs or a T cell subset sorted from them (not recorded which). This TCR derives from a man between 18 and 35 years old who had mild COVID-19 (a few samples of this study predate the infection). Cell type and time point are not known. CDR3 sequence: CSAREFDSNQPQHF. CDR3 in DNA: TGCAGTGCTAGAGAGTTCGATAGCAATCAGCCCCAGCATTTT.